These T cell receptor beta chains were read from a single sample in a study of blood T cell repertoires in COVID-19. Measured with immunoSEQ multiplex PCR; TCRdb has only the in-frame clones, and not every one. The sample has around 180,000 clones, 65% to 80% seen once. The sequenced material came from PBMCs or T cells enriched from blood (not recorded which). Every receptor here comes from a woman aged 50 to 60 with acute COVID-19. The CDR3 runs from the conserved cysteine through the conserved F or W. The D gene is left open where the match is weak. For some rows the clone size is stated as once, few or many, or as a class when expanded; others skip it.

J	D	size	V	DNA	CDR3
TRBJ1-4	NA	NA	TRBV7-9	TGTGCCAGCAGCTTAGGAGTAGGGGGAGCTAATGAAAAACTGTTTTTT	CASSLGVGGANEKLFF
TRBJ2-2	NA	NA	TRBV7-2	TGTGCCAGCAGTGTCGGCGGGGAGCTGTTTTTT	CASSVGGELFF
TRBJ1-1	NA	NA	TRBV19	TGTGCCAGTAGTATAGATCTGGAGGGTTACACTGAAGCTTTCTTT	CASSIDLEGYTEAFF
TRBJ2-1	NA	NA	TRBV19	TGTGCCAGCTCGTGGGGCGATGAGCAGTTCTTC	CASSWGDEQFF
TRBJ1-2	TRBD1	NA	TRBV7-8	TGTGCCAGCAGCTTAGCCTCCGACAGGGGTGGAGGCTACACCTTC	CASSLASDRGGGYTF
TRBJ1-5	NA	once	TRBV19	TGTGCCAGTAGTATAGATAGAGATGCAGGGCGCAATCAGCCCCAGCATTTT	CASSIDRDAGRNQPQHF
TRBJ2-3	TRBD2	NA	TRBV10-3	TGTGCCATCAGTGACTCTAGCGGGGCGGGAGATACGCAGTATTTT	CAISDSSGAGDTQYF
TRBJ1-4	NA	NA	TRBV4-1	TGCGCCAGCAGCCACACACTCGGGGACTATGAAAAACTGTTTTTT	CASSHTLGDYEKLFF
TRBJ2-5	NA	NA	TRBV19	TGTGCCAGTAGTATAGATCAAGGGGCACGGGAGACCCAGTACTTC	CASSIDQGARETQYF
TRBJ2-1	TRBD1	once	TRBV6-1	TGTGCCAGCAGTGATGTAGGACAGGGAATCAACAATGAGCAGTTCTTC	CASSDVGQGINNEQFF
TRBJ1-5	TRBD1	once	TRBV24-1	TGTGCCACCAGTGACACAGGGGGCGTCAATCAGCCCCAGCATTTT	CATSDTGGVNQPQHF
TRBJ1-2	TRBD1	NA	TRBV6-2/TRBV6-3	TGTGCCAGCAGTTACCTCGGGACAGCTGGCTACACCTTC	CASSYLGTAGYTF
TRBJ2-3	NA	NA	TRBV4-1	TGCGCCAGCAGCCAAGGGAGGGGCCAATCTACGCAGTATTTT	CASSQGRGQSTQYF
TRBJ1-5	NA	NA	TRBV9	TGTGCCAGCAGCAGCCGGACAGATGATCAGCCCCAGCATTTT	CASSSRTDDQPQHF
TRBJ1-4	NA	NA	TRBV9	TGTGCCAGCAGCGTAACATCAGGGGCTTCCTGGGAAAAACTGTTTTTT	CASSVTSGASWEKLFF
TRBJ1-6	NA	NA	TRBV5-6	TGTGCCAGCAGCTTGAGAAGATGGGAAGCGGGCTCACCCCTCCACTTT	CASSLRRWEAGSPLHF
TRBJ2-5	TRBD1	NA	TRBV5-1	TGCGCCAGCAGCTCAATGACACCAGGGACAGGGACCCAGTACTTC	CASSSMTPGTGTQYF
TRBJ2-5	NA	NA	TRBV5-1	TGCGCCAGCAGCGACTTGGGGGCTACCCGAGAGACCCAGTACTTC	CASSDLGATRETQYF
TRBJ2-2	NA	NA	TRBV4-3	TGCGCCAGCAGCCACGAGGTCGATTGGACAGACTTTGGGACCGGGGAGCTGTTTTTT	CASSHEVDWTDFGTGELFF
TRBJ2-5	NA	NA	TRBV27	TGTGCCAGCAGTCGGGGGACTTTGGAGACCCAGTACTTC	CASSRGTLETQYF
TRBJ2-5	NA	NA	TRBV28	TGTGCCAGCAGGGTCGGGGTGGAAGAGACCCAGTACTTC	CASRVGVEETQYF
TRBJ2-5	TRBD2	once	TRBV5-4	TGTGCCAGCAGCTCCGGGGGGGCCCGAGTAGAGACCCAGTACTTC	CASSSGGARVETQYF
TRBJ2-1	TRBD2	NA	TRBV7-2	TGTGCCAGCAGCTTCGGGGGGGCCTCCTACAATGAGCAGTTCTTC	CASSFGGASYNEQFF
TRBJ1-1	TRBD1	NA	TRBV7-9	TGTGCCAGCAGCCCAGGACAGGCCGGGCGTGATACTGAAGCTTTCTTT	CASSPGQAGRDTEAFF
TRBJ1-2	TRBD1	NA	TRBV27	TGTGCCAGCAGCCAACCCGGACAGGGGAACTATGGCTACACCTTC	CASSQPGQGNYGYTF
TRBJ1-5	TRBD1	NA	TRBV30	TGTGCCTGGAGTGCAGGACAGGGGGCGGCGGTCGGCTATCAGCCCCAGCATTTT	CAWSAGQGAAVGYQPQHF
TRBJ1-1	NA	once	TRBV27	TGTGCCAGCAGTTTTATTCAGGGGACCACTGAAGCTTTCTTT	CASSFIQGTTEAFF
TRBJ1-4	TRBD1	NA	TRBV5-1	TGCGCCAGCACCCCTTTTCCGGGACAGGGGAATGAAAAACTGTTTTTT	CASTPFPGQGNEKLFF
TRBJ2-1	TRBD2	NA	TRBV19	TGTGCCAGTAGTATAGTAGCGGGGGGGCGGAATGAGCAGTTCTTC	CASSIVAGGRNEQFF
TRBJ1-2	NA	once	TRBV25-1	TGTGCCAGCAGCGGGGGGGCCAAGGGCTACACCTTC	CASSGGAKGYTF
TRBJ1-4	NA	NA	TRBV28	TGTGCCAGCAGATGGCGGGCGAGGATTACGGAAAAACTGTTTTTT	CASRWRARITEKLFF
TRBJ2-5	TRBD1	NA	TRBV13	TGTGCCAGCAGCTTAGGGGACAGGGGAGAGACCCAGTACTTC	CASSLGDRGETQYF
TRBJ2-1	TRBD2	NA	TRBV11-2	TGTGCCAGCAGCTTAGCGGGGGGTTACAATGAGCAGTTCTTC	CASSLAGGYNEQFF
TRBJ1-1	NA	NA	TRBV18	TGTGCCAGCTCATTAAAACAGGGAAGGAACACTGAAGCTTTCTTT	CASSLKQGRNTEAFF
TRBJ1-5	TRBD1	NA	TRBV28	TGTGCCAGCGCCCCCCTCCCGGGGAACAGGGGATTGAGGCCCCAGCATTTT	CASAPLPGNRGLRPQHF
TRBJ2-2	NA	NA	TRBV5-1	TGCGCCAGCAGCTTGGCGGCAGGAACCGGGGAGCTGTTTTTT	CASSLAAGTGELFF
TRBJ2-1	NA	NA	TRBV7-6	TGTGCCAGCAGCCCCACGAGGGCTGGCTACAATGAGCAGTTCTTC	CASSPTRAGYNEQFF
TRBJ2-4	NA	NA	TRBV28	TGTGCCAGCAGGTCCACAGGGTTAGCCAAAAACATTCAGTACTTC	CASRSTGLAKNIQYF
TRBJ1-3	TRBD1	many	TRBV2	TGTGCCAGCAGTCTATCGACAGGGGTTGGTACTGGAAACACCATATATTTT	CASSLSTGVGTGNTIYF
TRBJ1-1	NA	few	TRBV6-2/TRBV6-3	TGTGCCAGCAGTCACGGACAGCTTGAAGCTTTCTTT	CASSHGQLEAFF
TRBJ1-5	NA	once	TRBV12-3/TRBV12-4	TGTGCCAGCGGAGGGTCGAGCAATCAGCCCCAGCATTTT	CASGGSSNQPQHF
TRBJ1-1	TRBD1	NA	TRBV29-1	TGCAGCGCCGGCGGCCTAGGGGGCATTAACACTGAAGCTTTCTTT	CSAGGLGGINTEAFF
TRBJ2-3	NA	few	TRBV5-8	TGTGCCAGCAGCCGGGGGTCGTACGCTAGCACAGATACGCAGTATTTT	CASSRGSYASTDTQYF
TRBJ2-1	TRBD1	NA	TRBV4-1	TGCGCCAGCAGACCAACAGGGGGCGCGGTGGATGAGCAGTTCTTC	CASRPTGGAVDEQFF
TRBJ1-6	TRBD1	NA	TRBV14	TGTGCCAGCAGCCCCGGGACAGCCAATTCACCCCTCCACTTT	CASSPGTANSPLHF
TRBJ1-3	NA	NA	TRBV7-8	TGTGCCAGCAGCTCCGTACAAACCTCTGGAAACACCATATATTTT	CASSSVQTSGNTIYF
TRBJ1-1	NA	NA	TRBV6-6	TGTGCCAGCAGTTACTCAGCGCCGAACACTGAAGCTTTCTTT	CASSYSAPNTEAFF
TRBJ1-3	TRBD1	once	TRBV3-1/TRBV3-2	TGTGCCAGCAGTCTCGTAGGGACAGTTTCTGGAAACACCATATATTTT	CASSLVGTVSGNTIYF
TRBJ2-5	NA	few	TRBV7-6	TGTGCCAGCAGCTTAGTCATAGAGACCCAGTACTTC	CASSLVIETQYF
TRBJ1-6	NA	NA	TRBV2	TGTGCCAGCAGTGCCGGGCGTAAAACAGGATATTCACCCCTCCACTTT	CASSAGRKTGYSPLHF
TRBJ1-6	NA	few	TRBV4-3	TGCGCCAGCAGCCAAGATACCACGTGGGGGGACGGATCACCCCTCCACTTT	CASSQDTTWGDGSPLHF
TRBJ1-1	NA	NA	TRBV11-2	TGTGCCAGCAGCTTAGATCTTAGCAGGGCCCGTTTGAACACTGAAGCTTTCTTT	CASSLDLSRARLNTEAFF
TRBJ1-1	NA	NA	TRBV4-1	TGCGCCAGCAGCCACAGGGGAATCGGCACTGAAGCTTTCTTT	CASSHRGIGTEAFF
TRBJ1-2	TRBD1	NA	TRBV6-4	TGTGCCAGCAGTGACTCGCTAAGGACAGGGGCCCATGGCTACACCTTC	CASSDSLRTGAHGYTF
TRBJ2-2	TRBD2	many	TRBV28	TGTGCCAGCAGGACCATGACGACTAGCGGGGGGCCGCGGGAGCTGTTTTTT	CASRTMTTSGGPRELFF